These 13 T cell receptor beta chains were all obtained from the same sample, sequenced in a study of somatic mutations in cytotoxic T cells in rheumatoid arthritis (dated by TCRdb to about 2017). The receptor library was made with the immunoSEQ multiplex PCR assay. What TCRdb holds here is the immuneACCESS table cut down to in-frame rearrangements. Part of the clones is not present; checked against another copy, under half of the missing clones reflect an unresolved V gene, and the others are unexplained. This sample has some 40,000 clones in its table, and 70% to 85% of those were observed once. The biggest ten clones account for roughly 3.2% of the sample. The sequencing sample was made of CD8+ T cells sorted from blood. The receptors derive from a man between 40 and 49 years old in good health.

The rearrangement uses TRBV6-5 and TRBJ2-5; D is unresolved. Trimming pared 1 base from V and 4 bases from J, leaving 7 bases between. Per the germline V gene, CDR1 is MNHEY and CDR2 is SVGAGI. This CDR3 has 13 amino acids. CDR3 residues: CASSYFVGETQYF. The CDR3 DNA follows: TGTGCCAGCAGTTACTTCGTGGGAGAGACCCAGTACTTC.

V gene TRBV4-1 combines with J gene TRBJ2-7; 8 bases match TRBD1. The CDR3 contains 15 residues. J gave up 0 bases and V 1 base, and 2 bases lay outside the gene matches. The germline V gene has CDR1 MGHRA and CDR2 YSYEKL. In nucleotides, the CDR3 is TGCGCCAGCAGCCAAGGGACAGGGACCTCCTACGAGCAGTACTTC. Its translation: CASSQGTGTSYEQYF.

The V and J genes are TRBV10-2 and TRBJ2-5, with D possibly being TRBD1 (5 bases). From germline, CDR1 is WSHSY and CDR2 SAAADI. CDR3 size: 13 residues. V was pared by 6 bases and J by 1 base, with 9 bases between. Here the CDR3 reads CASSSQVQETQYF. As DNA, the CDR3 is TGCGCCAGCAGCTCACAGGTCCAAGAGACCCAGTACTTC.

This sequence joins TRBV10-1 and TRBJ2-7; TRBD2 aligns across 12 bases. This CDR3 spans 14 amino acids. Germline V gene lookup returns CDR1 WNHNN and CDR2 SYGVQD (reference sequence). V was clipped by 8 bases and J by 2 bases; unmatched bases: 4. The CDR3 region has the DNA TGCGCCAGCTCCGGACTAGCGGGAACCTACGAGCAGTACTTC. This encodes CASSGLAGTYEQYF.

This sequence joins TRBV6-5 and TRBJ1-1, with a tentative D call TRBD1 (5 bases). Trimming took off 4 bases at V and 5 bases at J, with 11 bases between the two ends. CDR3 length equals 13 residues. CDR1 and CDR2 from the germline V gene are MNHEY and SVGAGI. The chain's CDR3 is CASSWQGGTEAFF. In DNA, the CDR3 is TGTGCCAGCAGTTGGCAGGGAGGGACTGAAGCTTTCTTT.

This clone was seen a single time. The chain recombines TRBV5-1 with TRBJ2-1; D call uncertain. Germline CDR1 and CDR2: SGHRS and YFSETQ. V was pared by 1 base and J by 8 bases, with 13 bases between. The CDR3 is 14 residues long. In nucleotides, the CDR3 is TGCGCCAGCAGCTTGTACGGGCAGTATGATGAGCAGTTCTTC. Translating gives CASSLYGQYDEQFF.

CDR3 nucleotides: TGTGCCAGCAGCTCCTACGGGGCAAACACCGGGGAGCTGTTTTTT. It is translated as CASSSYGANTGELFF. The rearrangement links TRBV9 to TRBJ2-2; perhaps D is TRBD1 or TRBD2 (5 bases each). From germline, CDR1 is SGDLS and CDR2 YYNGEE. This CDR3 has 15 amino acids. V lost 4 bases to trimming and J lost 2 bases, with 12 bases between them.

The CDR3 loop is CASSPRGDSYEQYF. The DNA of the CDR3 is TGCGCCAGCAGCCCCCGCGGGGACTCCTACGAGCAGTACTTC. The V and J genes are TRBV4-1 and TRBJ2-7; the D gene is possibly TRBD2 (6 bases). Trimming removed 4 bases from V and 0 bases from J, with 10 bases in between. Per germline, CDR1 MGHRA and CDR2 YSYEKL. The CDR3 runs 14 residues.

The V gene is TRBV11-3, the J gene TRBJ2-1, with 8 bases that match TRBD2. The V segment lost 3 bases and the J segment 6 bases; nucleotides outside the gene matches: 7. CDR3 length equals 15 residues. Germline assignment: CDR1 SGHNT and CDR2 YENEEA. CDR3 in amino acids: CASSLRLAGSNEQFF. DNA of the CDR3: TGTGCCAGCAGCTTGAGGTTAGCGGGATCCAATGAGCAGTTCTTC.

V is TRBV5-1 and J is TRBJ2-4; possibly TRBD1 or TRBD2 for D (5 bases each). Trimming removed 0 bases at V and 8 bases at J, with 15 bases between. Germline CDR1 is SGHRS and CDR2 is YFSETQ. The CDR3 is 15 residues long. In DNA, the CDR3 is TGCGCCAGCAGCTTGGAAGGGCAGGGAGTGGACATTCAGTACTTC. Amino acids: CASSLEGQGVDIQYF.

The V and J genes are TRBV4-1 and TRBJ2-5; 9 bases are a match to TRBD1. The CDR3 has 17 residues. Germline loops: CDR1 MGHRA, CDR2 YSYEKL. The trim removed 1 base at V and 5 bases at J, leaving 11 bases unmatched. CDR3 sequence reads: CASSQVGTGGMYETQYF. CDR3 nucleotides: TGCGCCAGCAGCCAAGTAGGCACAGGGGGCATGTATGAGACCCAGTACTTC.

The CDR3 DNA reads as TGTGCCAGCAAGAGGCATCCCACTGAAGCTTTCTTT. This gives the protein CASKRHPTEAFF. V usage is TRBV27 and J usage is TRBJ1-1; D unclear. CDR1 and CDR2 from the germline V gene are MNHEY and SMNVEV (reference sequence). V shed 7 bases and J shed 4 bases, with 10 bases lying between them. The CDR3 covers 12 residues.

This clone has just one count. CDR3 bases: TGTGCCTGGACCACTAGCGGTTCCTACAATGAGCAGTTCTTC. Residues: CAWTTSGSYNEQFF. V and J are TRBV30 and TRBJ2-1; 8 positions match TRBD2. The CDR3 consists of 14 residues. The junction had 3 bases not matched to a gene; V was cut back by 4 bases and J by 1 base. CDR1 is GTSNPN, CDR2 SVGIG, per germline (reference sequence).